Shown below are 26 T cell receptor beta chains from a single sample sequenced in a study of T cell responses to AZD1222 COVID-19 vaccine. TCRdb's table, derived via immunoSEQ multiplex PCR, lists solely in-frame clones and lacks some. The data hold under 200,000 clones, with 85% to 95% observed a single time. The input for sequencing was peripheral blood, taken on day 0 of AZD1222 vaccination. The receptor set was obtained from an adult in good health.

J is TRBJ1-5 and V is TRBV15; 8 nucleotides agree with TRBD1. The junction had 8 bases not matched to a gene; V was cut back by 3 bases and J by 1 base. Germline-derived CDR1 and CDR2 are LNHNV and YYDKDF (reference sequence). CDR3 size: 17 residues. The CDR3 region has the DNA TGTGCCACCAGCAGGGAACCGACAGGGGAGAGCAATCAGCCCCAGCATTTT. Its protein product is CATSREPTGESNQPQHF.

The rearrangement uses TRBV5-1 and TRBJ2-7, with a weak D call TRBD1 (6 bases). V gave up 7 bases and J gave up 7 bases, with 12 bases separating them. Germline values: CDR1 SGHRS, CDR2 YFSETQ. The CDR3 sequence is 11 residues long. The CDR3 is CASSSRGEQYF. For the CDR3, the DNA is TGCGCCAGCTCCTCCAGGGGTGAGCAGTACTTC.

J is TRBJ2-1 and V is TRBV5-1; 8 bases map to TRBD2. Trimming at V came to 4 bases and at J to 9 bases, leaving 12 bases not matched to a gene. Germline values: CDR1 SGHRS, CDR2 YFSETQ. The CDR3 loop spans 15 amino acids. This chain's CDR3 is CASSPGGGLVSEQFF. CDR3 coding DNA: TGCGCCAGCAGCCCGGGAGGGGGACTAGTATCTGAGCAGTTCTTC.

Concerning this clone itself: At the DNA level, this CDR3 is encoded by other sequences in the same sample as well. CDR3 sequence (DNA): TGTGCTAGTGGGTCAGGACAGGGTGGCAATGAGCAGTTCTTC. It translates to CASGSGQGGNEQFF. V is TRBV12-5 and J is TRBJ2-1, with 8 positions matching TRBD1. The CDR3 loop spans 14 amino acids. Unmatched junction bases numbered 7, after V lost 6 bases and J lost 6 bases. Germline-derived CDR1 and CDR2 are LGHNT and FRNRAP.

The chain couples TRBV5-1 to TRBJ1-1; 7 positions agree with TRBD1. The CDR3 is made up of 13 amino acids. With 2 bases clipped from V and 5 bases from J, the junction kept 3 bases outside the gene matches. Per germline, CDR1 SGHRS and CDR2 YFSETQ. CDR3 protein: CASSFQGETEAFF. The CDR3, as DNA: TGCGCCAGCAGCTTCCAGGGGGAAACTGAAGCTTTCTTT.

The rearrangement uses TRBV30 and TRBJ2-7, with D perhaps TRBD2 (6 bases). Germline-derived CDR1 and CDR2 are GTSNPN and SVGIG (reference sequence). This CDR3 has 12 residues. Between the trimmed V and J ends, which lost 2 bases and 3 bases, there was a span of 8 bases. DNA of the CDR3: TGTGCCTGGAGTAATAGCGGCTACGAGCAGTACTTC. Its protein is CAWSNSGYEQYF. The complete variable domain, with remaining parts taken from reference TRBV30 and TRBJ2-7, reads SQTIHQWPATLVQPVGSPLSLECTVEGTSNPNLYWYRQAAGRGLQLLFYSVGIGQISSEVPQNLSASRPQDRQFILSSKKLLLSDSGFYLCAWSNSGYEQYFGPGTRLTVT.

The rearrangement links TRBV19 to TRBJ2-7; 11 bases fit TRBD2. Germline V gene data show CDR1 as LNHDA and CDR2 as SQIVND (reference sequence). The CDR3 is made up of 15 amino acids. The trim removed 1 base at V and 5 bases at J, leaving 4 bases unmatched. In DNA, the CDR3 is TGTGCCAGTAGTATAGTGGCTAGCGGGAGGAACGAGCAGTACTTC. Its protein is CASSIVASGRNEQYF. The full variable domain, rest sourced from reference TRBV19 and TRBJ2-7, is DGGITQSPKYLFRKEGQNVTLSCEQNLNHDAMYWYRQDPGQGLRLIYYSQIVNDFQKGDIAEGYSVSREKKESFPLTVTSAQKNPTAFYLCASSIVASGRNEQYFGPGTRLTVT.

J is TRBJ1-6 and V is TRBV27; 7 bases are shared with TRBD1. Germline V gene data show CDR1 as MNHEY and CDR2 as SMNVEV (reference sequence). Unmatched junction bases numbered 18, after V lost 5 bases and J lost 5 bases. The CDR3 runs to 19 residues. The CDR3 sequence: CASSLLAPLPGTDNSPLHF. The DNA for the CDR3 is TGTGCCAGCAGTCTATTAGCCCCCCTCCCCGGGACAGATAATTCACCCCTCCACTTT.

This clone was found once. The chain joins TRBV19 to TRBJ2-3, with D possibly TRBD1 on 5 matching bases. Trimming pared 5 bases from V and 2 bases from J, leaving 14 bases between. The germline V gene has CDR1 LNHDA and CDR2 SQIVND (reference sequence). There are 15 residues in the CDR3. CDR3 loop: CASSFLGHPTDTQYF. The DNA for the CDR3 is TGTGCCAGTAGTTTCCTCGGACATCCCACAGATACGCAGTATTTT.

The CDR3 coding sequence is TGTGCCAGCAGTTTCGTGGTGGATTCACCCCTCCACTTT. Protein product: CASSFVVDSPLHF. The rearrangement uses TRBV27 and TRBJ1-6; no reliable D call. Between the trimmed V and J ends, which lost 3 bases and 8 bases, there was a span of 8 bases. CDR3 length: 13 amino acids. Germline CDR1 reads MNHEY; CDR2 reads SMNVEV (reference sequence).

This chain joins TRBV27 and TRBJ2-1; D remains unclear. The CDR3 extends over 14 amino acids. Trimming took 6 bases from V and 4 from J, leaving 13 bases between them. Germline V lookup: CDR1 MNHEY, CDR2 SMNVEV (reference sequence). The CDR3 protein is CASRERNPYNEQFF. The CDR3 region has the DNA TGTGCCAGCAGGGAGAGGAACCCTTACAATGAGCAGTTCTTC.

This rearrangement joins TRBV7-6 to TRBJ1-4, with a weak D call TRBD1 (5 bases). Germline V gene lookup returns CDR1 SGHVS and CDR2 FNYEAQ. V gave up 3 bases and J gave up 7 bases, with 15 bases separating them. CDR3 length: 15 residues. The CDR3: CASSFGGGPGEKLFF. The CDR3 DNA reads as TGTGCCAGCAGCTTTGGGGGAGGGCCAGGTGAAAAACTGTTTTTT. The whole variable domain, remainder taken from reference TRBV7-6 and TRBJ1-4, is GAGVSQSPRYKVTKRGQDVALRCDPISGHVSLYWYRQALGQGPEFLTYFNYEAQQDKSGLPNDRFSAERPEGSISTLTIQRTEQRDSAMYRCASSFGGGPGEKLFFGSGTQLSVL.

The CDR3 is CASSQEWGDQPQHF. The CDR3 region has the DNA TGCGCCAGCAGCCAAGAATGGGGAGATCAGCCCCAGCATTTT. The rearrangement links TRBV4-1 to TRBJ1-5; D uncertain. Germline V lookup: CDR1 MGHRA, CDR2 YSYEKL. V lost 0 bases and J lost 5, with 8 bases in between. The CDR3 has 14 residues.

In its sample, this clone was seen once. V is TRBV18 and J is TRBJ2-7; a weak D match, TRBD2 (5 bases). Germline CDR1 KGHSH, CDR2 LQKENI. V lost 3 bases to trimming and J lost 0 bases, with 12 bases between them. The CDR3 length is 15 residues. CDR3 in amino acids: CASSPEADVSYEQYF. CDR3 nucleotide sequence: TGTGCCAGCTCACCGGAGGCGGACGTCTCCTACGAGCAGTACTTC.

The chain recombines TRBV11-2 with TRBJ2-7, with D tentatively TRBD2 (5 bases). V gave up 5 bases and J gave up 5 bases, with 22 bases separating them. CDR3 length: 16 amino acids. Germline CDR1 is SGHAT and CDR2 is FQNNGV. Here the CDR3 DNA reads TGTGCCAGCAGCCACGGGCCGAGGGATCCACGGAACGAGCAGTACTTC. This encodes CASSHGPRDPRNEQYF.

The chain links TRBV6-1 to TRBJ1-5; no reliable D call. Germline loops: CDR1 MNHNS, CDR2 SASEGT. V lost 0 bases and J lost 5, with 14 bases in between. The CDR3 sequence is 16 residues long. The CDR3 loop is CASSEAPGQRDQPQHF. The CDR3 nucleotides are TGTGCCAGCAGTGAAGCCCCGGGCCAACGGGATCAGCCCCAGCATTTT.

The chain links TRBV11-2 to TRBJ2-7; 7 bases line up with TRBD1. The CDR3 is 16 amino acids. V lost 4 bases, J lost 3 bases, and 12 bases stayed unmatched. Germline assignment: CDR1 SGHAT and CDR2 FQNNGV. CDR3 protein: CASSSLNHRGNYEQYF. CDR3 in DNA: TGTGCCAGCAGCTCCCTTAACCACAGGGGTAACTACGAGCAGTACTTC.

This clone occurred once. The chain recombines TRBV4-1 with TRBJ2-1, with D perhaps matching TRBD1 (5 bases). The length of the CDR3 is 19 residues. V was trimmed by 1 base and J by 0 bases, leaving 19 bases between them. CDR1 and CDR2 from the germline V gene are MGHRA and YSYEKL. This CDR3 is CASSQVGLRNTGSYNEQFF. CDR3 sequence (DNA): TGCGCCAGCAGCCAAGTGGGGCTGCGGAACACTGGCTCCTACAATGAGCAGTTCTTC.

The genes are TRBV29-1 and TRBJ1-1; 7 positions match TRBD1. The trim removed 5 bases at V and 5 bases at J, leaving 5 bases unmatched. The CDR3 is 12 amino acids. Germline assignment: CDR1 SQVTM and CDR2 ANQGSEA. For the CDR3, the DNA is TGCAGCGTTTTTCGACAGGGTACTGAAGCTTTCTTT. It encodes CSVFRQGTEAFF.

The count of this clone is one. This CDR3 is CASSSSSGRFTDTQYF. The CDR3 nucleotides are TGTGCCAGCAGCTCCTCTAGCGGGAGGTTCACAGATACGCAGTATTTT. This chain connects TRBV7-2 to TRBJ2-3; 11 bases are shared with TRBD2. The CDR3 spans 16 residues. V trimming: 4 bases; J trimming: 2 bases; junction bases outside the gene matches: 5. Germline V gene sequence: CDR1 SGHTA, CDR2 FQGNSA.

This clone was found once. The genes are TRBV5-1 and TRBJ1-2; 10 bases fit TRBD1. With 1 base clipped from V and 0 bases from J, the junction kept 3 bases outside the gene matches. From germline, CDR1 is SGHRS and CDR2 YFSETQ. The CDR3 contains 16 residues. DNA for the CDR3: TGCGCCAGCAGCTTGAGGGGACAGGGGACTAACTATGGCTACACCTTC. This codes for CASSLRGQGTNYGYTF.

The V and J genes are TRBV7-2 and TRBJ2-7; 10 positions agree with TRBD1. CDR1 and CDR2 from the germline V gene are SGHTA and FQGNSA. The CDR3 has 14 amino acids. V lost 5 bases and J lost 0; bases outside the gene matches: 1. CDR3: CASSRDRGSYEQYF. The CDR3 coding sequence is TGTGCCAGCAGCCGGGACAGGGGCTCCTACGAGCAGTACTTC.

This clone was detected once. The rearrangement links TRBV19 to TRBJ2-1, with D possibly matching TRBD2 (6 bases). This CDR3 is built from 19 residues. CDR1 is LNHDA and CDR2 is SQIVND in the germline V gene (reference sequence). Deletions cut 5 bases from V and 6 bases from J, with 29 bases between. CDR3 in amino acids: CASSLGSWRLVGFGNEQFF. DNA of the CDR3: TGTGCCAGTAGTCTAGGTTCGTGGAGACTAGTCGGGTTTGGCAATGAGCAGTTCTTC. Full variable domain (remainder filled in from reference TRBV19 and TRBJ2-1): DGGITQSPKYLFRKEGQNVTLSCEQNLNHDAMYWYRQDPGQGLRLIYYSQIVNDFQKGDIAEGYSVSREKKESFPLTVTSAQKNPTAFYLCASSLGSWRLVGFGNEQFFGPGTRLTVL.

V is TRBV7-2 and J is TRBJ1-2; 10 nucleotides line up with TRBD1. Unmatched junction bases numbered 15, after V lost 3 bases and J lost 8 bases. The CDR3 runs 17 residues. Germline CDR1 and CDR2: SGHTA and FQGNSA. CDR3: CASSFQTTGGSQGGYTF. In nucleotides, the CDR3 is TGTGCCAGCAGCTTTCAAACGACAGGGGGCTCCCAGGGAGGCTACACCTTC.

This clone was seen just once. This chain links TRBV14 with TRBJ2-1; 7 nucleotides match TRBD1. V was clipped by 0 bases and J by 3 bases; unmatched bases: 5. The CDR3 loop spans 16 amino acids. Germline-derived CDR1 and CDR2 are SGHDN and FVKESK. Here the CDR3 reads CASSQDGGQFYNEQFF. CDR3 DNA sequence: TGTGCCAGCAGCCAAGATGGGGGACAGTTCTACAATGAGCAGTTCTTC.

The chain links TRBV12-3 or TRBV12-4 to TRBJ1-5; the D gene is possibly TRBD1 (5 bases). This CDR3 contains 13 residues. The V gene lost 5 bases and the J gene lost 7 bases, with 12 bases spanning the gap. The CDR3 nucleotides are TGTGCCAGCAGTCCGAGGGGAGGACAGCCCCAGCATTTT. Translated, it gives CASSPRGGQPQHF.